The next 32 T cell receptor beta chains were all read from a single sample in a study of blood T cell repertoires in COVID-19. Method: immunoSEQ multiplex PCR; TCRdb's copy keeps in-frame clones and lacks some. Of approximately 180,000 clones listed, 80% to 90% are singletons. The sample consisted of peripheral blood. The receptor source for this set is a woman in her 70s with COVID-19, enrolled during active disease.

The chain links TRBV3-1 (or the pseudogene TRBV3-2) to TRBJ2-1, with D perhaps TRBD2 (6 bases). The germline V gene has CDR1 LGHDT and CDR2 YNNKEL (reference sequence). Trimming took 1 base from V and 4 from J, leaving 14 bases between them. CDR3 length: 16 amino acids. CDR3 protein: CASSQGSIAEYNEQFF. The CDR3 DNA sequence: TGTGCCAGCAGCCAAGGTAGCATAGCGGAATACAATGAGCAGTTCTTC.

V gene TRBV19 combines with J gene TRBJ1-2; D ambiguous. In germline, CDR1 is LNHDA, CDR2 SQIVND (reference sequence). Trimming took 9 bases from V and 5 from J, leaving 16 bases between them. This CDR3 region has 13 residues. CDR3: CASTNGGSYGYTF. The CDR3, as DNA: TGTGCCAGCACAAACGGCGGGAGTTATGGCTACACCTTC. Full variable domain (missing parts from reference TRBV19 and TRBJ1-2): DGGITQSPKYLFRKEGQNVTLSCEQNLNHDAMYWYRQDPGQGLRLIYYSQIVNDFQKGDIAEGYSVSREKKESFPLTVTSAQKNPTAFYLCASTNGGSYGYTFGSGTRLTVV.

The chain has TRBV25-1 and TRBJ1-1; possible D gene TRBD1, 5 bases. Per the germline V gene, CDR1 is MGHDK and CDR2 is SYGVNS. The CDR3 contains 14 residues. The V end was cut by 4 bases, the J end by 5 bases, with 14 bases between. The CDR3 protein is CASSGGAGVTEAFF. The CDR3 nucleotides read TGTGCCAGCAGTGGAGGGGCGGGGGTTACTGAAGCTTTCTTT. The variable domain in full, with the rest retrieved from reference TRBV25-1 and TRBJ1-1, is EADIYQTPRYLVIGTGKKITLECSQTMGHDKMYWYQQDPGMELHLIHYSYGVNSTEKGDLSSESTVSRIRTEHFPLTLESARPSHTSQYLCASSGGAGVTEAFFGQGTRLTVV.

The chain is built from TRBV27 and TRBJ2-3; possibly TRBD1 for D (6 bases). The CDR3 has 16 residues. Per germline, CDR1 MNHEY and CDR2 SMNVEV (reference sequence). V shed 3 bases and J shed 0 bases, with 13 bases lying between them. CDR3 nucleotide sequence: TGTGCCAGCAGTTTCAGGGGCTACTCAAGCACAGATACGCAGTATTTT. It specifies CASSFRGYSSTDTQYF.

V usage is TRBV19 and J usage is TRBJ1-1; D uncertain. The germline V and J ends were trimmed by 5 bases and 11 bases, with 3 bases remaining between them. CDR1 is LNHDA, CDR2 SQIVND, per germline (reference sequence). This CDR3 comprises 8 residues. The CDR3 DNA is TGTGCCAGTAGTGCGGCTTTCTTT. This translates into CASSAAFF.

The chain carries TRBV7-9 and TRBJ2-7; 8 nucleotides line up with TRBD2. Germline lookup yields CDR1 SEHNR and CDR2 FQNEAQ (reference sequence). The junction had 3 bases not matched to a gene; V was cut back by 5 bases and J by 3 bases. The CDR3 is made up of 13 amino acids. In nucleotides, the CDR3 is TGTGCCAGCAGCCCCCGGGAGGGCTACGAGCAGTACTTC. It codes for CASSPREGYEQYF.

The V call is TRBV29-1, the J call TRBJ2-3; D unresolved. The CDR3 length is 14 residues. Per germline, CDR1 SQVTM and CDR2 ANQGSEA. The V gene lost 5 bases and the J gene lost 2 bases, with 14 bases spanning the gap. Here the CDR3 reads CSVKHLSPTDTQYF. DNA for the CDR3: TGCAGCGTTAAACATCTGTCCCCCACAGATACGCAGTATTTT.

This rearrangement joins TRBV6-6 to TRBJ2-7; D unclear. The CDR3 is 16 amino acids. Trimming cost V 6 bases and J 0 bases, with 18 bases left between them. Germline V CDR1 and CDR2: MNHNY, SVGAGI (reference sequence). In DNA, the CDR3 is TGTGCCAGCAGCCATCAGCTTGGCGGAAGCTCCTACGAGCAGTACTTC. Translation: CASSHQLGGSSYEQYF.

The chain links TRBV6-2 or TRBV6-3 to TRBJ2-2; 12 bases fit TRBD2. Germline CDR1 reads MNHEY; CDR2 reads SVGEGT. The length of the CDR3 is 19 residues. With V trimmed by 2 bases and J by 0 bases, 7 bases remained unmatched. CDR3 DNA: TGTGCCAGCAGTTACGGTTGGACTAGCGGGACTTCGAACACCGGGGAGCTGTTTTTT. Its translation is CASSYGWTSGTSNTGELFF.

The chain has TRBV18 and TRBJ2-7; D is perhaps TRBD1 (5 bases). Trimming removed 4 bases from V and 2 bases from J, with 15 bases in between. Germline CDR1 reads KGHSH; CDR2 reads LQKENI. There are 15 residues in the CDR3. The CDR3 DNA reads TGTGCCAGCTCACGGGGCGGAGTCCGGACCTACGAGCAGTACTTC. Translation: CASSRGGVRTYEQYF.

This chain joins TRBV12-2 and TRBJ2-3; TRBD2, the D gene given by the table, was not confirmed from the DNA. TRBV12-2 is annotated as a pseudogene. The CDR3 sequence is 17 residues long. This CDR3 reads CASRLFVRRSRTDTQYF. The CDR3 bases are TGTGCAAGTCGCTTATTTGTCCGGCGGAGTCGCACAGATACGCAGTATTTT.

The chain joins TRBV7-6 to TRBJ1-2; no clear D gene. The CDR3 sequence is 11 residues long. The V gene lost 4 bases and the J gene lost 8 bases, with 8 bases spanning the gap. CDR1 and CDR2 from the germline V gene are SGHVS and FNYEAQ. CDR3 amino acids: CASSSGDGYTF. DNA of the CDR3: TGTGCCAGCAGCTCCGGAGACGGCTACACCTTC.

The V call is TRBV25-1, the J call TRBJ1-2; D possibly corresponds to TRBD1 (5 bases). With 2 bases removed from V and 8 bases from J, the gap between germline ends came to 9 bases. Per the germline V gene, CDR1 is MGHDK and CDR2 is SYGVNS. CDR3 length equals 12 residues. The chain's CDR3 is CASSEAREGYTF. CDR3 sequence (DNA): TGTGCCAGCAGTGAAGCCAGGGAAGGCTACACCTTC.

V usage is TRBV3-1 (or the pseudogene TRBV3-2) and J usage is TRBJ2-6; 7 bases map to TRBD1. The length of the CDR3 is 17 residues. CDR1 is LGHDT and CDR2 is YNNKEL in the germline V gene (reference sequence). With V trimmed by 6 bases and J by 2 bases, 10 bases remained unmatched. CDR3 amino acids: CASSPGTGVTGANVLTF. As DNA, the CDR3 is TGTGCCAGCAGTCCAGGAACAGGGGTTACTGGGGCCAACGTCCTGACTTTC.

This clone was detected a few times. This chain connects TRBV24-1 to TRBJ1-1, with 9 positions matching TRBD1. J gave up 10 bases and V 6 bases, and 8 bases lay outside the gene matches. The CDR3 has 13 residues. Germline CDR1 is KGHDR and CDR2 is SFDVKD. The CDR3: CATSNSGTGSAFF. The DNA for the CDR3 is TGTGCCACCAGTAACTCCGGGACAGGGTCAGCTTTCTTT.

The gene calls are TRBV5-5 and TRBJ2-7, with 7 bases aligning to TRBD2. CDR3 length equals 14 residues. The V segment lost 3 bases and the J segment 1 base; nucleotides outside the gene matches: 4. CDR1 SGHKS and CDR2 YYEKEE come from the germline V gene (reference sequence). CDR3: CASSSQLASYEQYF. CDR3 DNA: TGTGCCAGCAGCTCGCAACTAGCGTCCTACGAGCAGTACTTC. The complete variable domain, with remaining parts taken from reference TRBV5-5 and TRBJ2-7, reads DAGVTQSPTHLIKTRGQQVTLRCSPISGHKSVSWYQQVLGQGPQFIFQYYEKEERGRGNFPDRFSARQFPNYSSELNVNALLLGDSALYLCASSSQLASYEQYFGPGTRLTVT.

This rearrangement joins TRBV7-2 to TRBJ2-5; 9 bases are shared with TRBD2. J gave up 5 bases and V 6 bases, and 10 bases lay outside the gene matches. CDR3 length equals 15 residues. CDR1 is SGHTA and CDR2 is FQGNSA in the germline V gene. The CDR3 region has the DNA TGTGCCAGCAGGCGTACTAGCGGGCCGCGGGAGACCCAGTACTTC. Translation gives CASRRTSGPRETQYF.

The chain joins TRBV3-1 (or the pseudogene TRBV3-2) to TRBJ1-2; the match to TRBD1 covers 7 bases. Germline V gene sequence: CDR1 LGHDT, CDR2 YNNKEL (reference sequence). After removal of 1 base from V and 6 bases from J, the junction contained 5 bases not matched to a gene. This CDR3 contains 14 residues. The CDR3 protein is CASSQALRGDGYTF. CDR3 coding DNA: TGTGCCAGCAGCCAAGCTCTCAGGGGGGATGGCTACACCTTC.

The chain carries TRBV29-1 and TRBJ2-1, with TRBD1 matching over 7 bases. This CDR3 region has 15 residues. Germline V CDR1 and CDR2: SQVTM, ANQGSEA. Trimming cost V 1 base and J 2 bases; bases outside gene matches: 5. In DNA, the CDR3 is TGCAGCGTTGAAGGGAACAGGGGACCCTACAATGAGCAGTTCTTC. This translates into CSVEGNRGPYNEQFF.

The rearrangement links TRBV27 to TRBJ1-3, with D maybe TRBD1 (5 bases). From germline, CDR1 is MNHEY and CDR2 SMNVEV (reference sequence). V lost 0 bases and J lost 0, with 9 bases in between. The CDR3 sequence is 16 residues long. The CDR3 spells CASSLSGQSSGNTIYF. The CDR3 nucleotides are TGTGCCAGCAGTTTATCGGGGCAGAGCTCTGGAAACACCATATATTTT.

This rearrangement joins TRBV11-3 to TRBJ2-1; D remains unclear. This CDR3 is built from 15 residues. The germline gives CDR1 SGHNT, CDR2 YENEEA. Deletions cut 3 bases from V and 0 bases from J, with 9 bases between. CDR3 region: CASSFQVDSYNEQFF. In DNA form, the CDR3 reads TGTGCCAGCAGCTTTCAGGTGGACTCCTACAATGAGCAGTTCTTC.

This chain joins TRBV9 and TRBJ2-2, with a tentative D call TRBD2 (6 bases). The CDR3 spans 15 residues. Trimming took 6 bases from V and 0 from J, leaving 12 bases between them. Germline lookup yields CDR1 SGDLS and CDR2 YYNGEE. CDR3 amino acids: CASTAGEANTGELFF. CDR3 bases: TGTGCCAGCACCGCCGGGGAGGCGAACACCGGGGAGCTGTTTTTT.

This clone was seen just once. V is TRBV6-5 and J is TRBJ2-1, with D possibly being TRBD2 (6 bases). CDR3 size: 14 residues. Per the germline V gene, CDR1 is MNHEY and CDR2 is SVGAGI. Deletions cut 4 bases from V and 7 bases from J, with 14 bases between. The CDR3 region is CASSWGEGRNEQFF. CDR3 bases: TGTGCCAGCAGTTGGGGGGAAGGTAGGAATGAGCAGTTCTTC.

This chain joins TRBV27 and TRBJ1-1; D is perhaps TRBD1 (6 bases). The CDR3 length is 14 residues. The V end was cut by 2 bases, the J end by 6 bases, with 13 bases between. Per germline, CDR1 MNHEY and CDR2 SMNVEV (reference sequence). CDR3 DNA: TGTGCCAGCAGTTTAAAGCCAGGGGAGTCTGAAGCTTTCTTT. Its translation: CASSLKPGESEAFF.

The V call is TRBV19, the J call TRBJ1-6, with D possibly matching TRBD1 (6 bases). CDR1 is LNHDA, CDR2 SQIVND, per germline (reference sequence). V shed 6 bases and J shed 8 bases, with 17 bases lying between them. There are 15 residues in the CDR3. As DNA, the CDR3 is TGTGCCAGTAGGGAAGGACAGCGAAAGTATTCACCCCTCCACTTT. This translates into CASREGQRKYSPLHF.

The V and J genes are TRBV19 and TRBJ1-4; TRBD1 matches at 9 bases. The germline CDR1 and CDR2 sequences are LNHDA and SQIVND (reference sequence). V gave up 2 bases and J gave up 5 bases; unmatched junction bases: 6. The CDR3 length is 16 residues. The CDR3 DNA is TGTGCCAGTAGTATATTAATCGGGACAGGGAATGAAAAACTGTTTTTT. Its translation: CASSILIGTGNEKLFF.

The chain couples TRBV19 to TRBJ1-3; D gene ambiguous. The CDR3 has 15 amino acids. Looked up from germline, CDR1 is LNHDA and CDR2 is SQIVND (reference sequence). With 7 bases removed from V and 3 bases from J, the gap between germline ends came to 16 bases. CDR3 residues: CASNIPGQYGNTIYF. The CDR3 DNA reads as TGTGCCAGTAACATACCAGGCCAGTATGGAAACACCATATATTTT.

This chain connects TRBV7-8 to TRBJ2-1, with 11 positions matching TRBD2. CDR3 length: 16 residues. J gave up 5 bases and V 5 bases, and 8 bases lay outside the gene matches. CDR1 and CDR2 from the germline V gene are SGHVS and FQNEAQ. The CDR3 region is CASSHRLAGLHNEQFF. The CDR3 DNA reads TGTGCCAGCAGCCACAGACTAGCGGGACTCCACAATGAGCAGTTCTTC.

The chain joins TRBV3-1 (or the pseudogene TRBV3-2) to TRBJ1-1; 7 nucleotides align to TRBD1. Germline V gives CDR1 LGHDT, CDR2 YNNKEL (reference sequence). V shed 7 bases, J shed 4 bases, and the junction held 6 bases outside the gene matches. CDR3 length: 13 amino acids. CDR3 DNA: TGTGCCAGCACTCACAGGGGTGCCACTGAAGCTTTCTTT. Encoded protein: CASTHRGATEAFF.

The V call is TRBV15, the J call TRBJ2-7, with 8 nucleotides matching TRBD1. This CDR3 has 15 residues. CDR1 is LNHNV and CDR2 is YYDKDF in the germline V gene (reference sequence). Trimming cost V 2 bases and J 7 bases; bases outside gene matches: 10. The CDR3 coding sequence is TGTGCCACCAGCAGACGGACAGGGATAGGTAAAGAGCAGTACTTC. Translating it yields CATSRRTGIGKEQYF.

The chain joins TRBV2 to TRBJ1-2; 7 positions match TRBD1. This CDR3 is 14 amino acids long. The V gene end was trimmed by 1 base and the J gene end by 6 bases; junction bases not matched to a gene: 5. Germline V CDR1 and CDR2: SNHLY, FYNNEI. CDR3: CASSEGTGPNGYTF. For the CDR3, the DNA is TGTGCCAGCAGTGAAGGGACAGGACCCAATGGCTACACCTTC.

The chain carries TRBV30 and TRBJ1-4, with 10 bases fitting TRBD1. The V gene's germline CDR1 is GTSNPN and CDR2 SVGIG (reference sequence). Unmatched junction bases numbered 6, after V lost 4 bases and J lost 7 bases. The length of the CDR3 is 14 residues. CDR3: CAWTPGTGVEKLFF. DNA of the CDR3: TGTGCCTGGACCCCCGGGACAGGGGTTGAAAAACTGTTTTTT.